The sequence of this T cell receptor (beta chain) was determined in a study of CD8 T cells in ankylosing spondylitis. Notes on the study in general: A TCR beta motif made of about 8 highly homologous variants seemed typical of ankylosing spondylitis blood.

The germline CDR1 and CDR2 sequences are SGHAT and FQNNGV. V shed 0 bases and J shed 8 bases, with 19 bases lying between them. CDR3 size: 16 residues. In the case of this clonotype: Antigen specificity is unknown.

TCRdb itself ran the 5' RACE reads through MiXCR, one entry per CDR3 protein. Of about 130,000 distinct CDR3 sequences listed, approximately 17% are singletons. This sequence was found in a male donor with ankylosing spondylitis. V usage is TRBV11-2 and J usage is TRBJ1-2; no clear D gene. Sequenced material: blood, either unsorted or a sorted T cell fraction (not recorded which). CDR3 protein: CASSLDLNERVLGYTF. CDR3 sequence (DNA): TGTGCCAGCAGCTTAGATCTAAACGAAAGGGTTTTAGGCTACACCTTC.